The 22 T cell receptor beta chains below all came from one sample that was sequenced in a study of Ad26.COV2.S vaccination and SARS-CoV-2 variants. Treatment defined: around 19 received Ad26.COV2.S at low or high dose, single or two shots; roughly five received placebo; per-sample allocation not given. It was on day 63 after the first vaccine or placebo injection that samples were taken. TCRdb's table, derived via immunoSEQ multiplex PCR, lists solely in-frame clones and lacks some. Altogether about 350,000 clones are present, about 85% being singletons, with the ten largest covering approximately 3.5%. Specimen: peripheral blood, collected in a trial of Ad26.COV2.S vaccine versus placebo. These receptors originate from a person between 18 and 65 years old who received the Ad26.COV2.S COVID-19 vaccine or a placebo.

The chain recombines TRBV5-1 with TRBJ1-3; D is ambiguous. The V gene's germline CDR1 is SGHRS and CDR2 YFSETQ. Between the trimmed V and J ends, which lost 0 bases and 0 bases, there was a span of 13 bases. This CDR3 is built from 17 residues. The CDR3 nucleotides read TGCGCCAGCAGCTTGGTTGCTTTGACATTCTCTGGAAACACCATATATTTT. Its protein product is CASSLVALTFSGNTIYF. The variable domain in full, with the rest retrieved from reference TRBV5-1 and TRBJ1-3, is KAGVTQTPRYLIKTRGQQVTLSCSPISGHRSVSWYQQTPGQGLQFLFEYFSETQRNKGNFPGRFSGRQFSNSRSEMNVSTLELGDSALYLCASSLVALTFSGNTIYFGEGSWLTVV.

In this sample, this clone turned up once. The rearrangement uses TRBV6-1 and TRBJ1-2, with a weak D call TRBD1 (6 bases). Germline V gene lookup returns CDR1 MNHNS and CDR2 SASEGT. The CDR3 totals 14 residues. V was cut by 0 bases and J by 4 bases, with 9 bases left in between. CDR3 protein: CASSEAGAVYGYTF. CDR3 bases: TGTGCCAGCAGTGAAGCGGGGGCGGTCTATGGCTACACCTTC.

CDR3 nucleotide sequence: TGTGCCACCTCAGACAGATCTAACTATGGCTACACCTTC. Protein product: CATSDRSNYGYTF. The chain is built from TRBV24-1 and TRBJ1-2; tentatively, D is TRBD1 (5 bases). The V end lost 9 bases, the J end lost 0 bases, and 10 bases lay between the germline ends. Germline V gene sequence: CDR1 KGHDR, CDR2 SFDVKD. The CDR3 spans 13 residues.

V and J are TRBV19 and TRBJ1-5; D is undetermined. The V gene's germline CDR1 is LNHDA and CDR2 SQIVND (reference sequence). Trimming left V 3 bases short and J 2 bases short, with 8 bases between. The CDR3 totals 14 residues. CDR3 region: CASSITLGNQPQHF. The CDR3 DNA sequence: TGTGCCAGTAGTATTACCCTTGGCAATCAGCCCCAGCATTTT.

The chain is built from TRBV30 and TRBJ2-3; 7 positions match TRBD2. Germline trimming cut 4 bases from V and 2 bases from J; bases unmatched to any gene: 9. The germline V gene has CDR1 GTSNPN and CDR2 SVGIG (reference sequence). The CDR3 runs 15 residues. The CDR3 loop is CAWMRGGGDTDTQYF. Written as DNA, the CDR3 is TGTGCCTGGATGCGTGGTGGGGGGGACACAGATACGCAGTATTTT.

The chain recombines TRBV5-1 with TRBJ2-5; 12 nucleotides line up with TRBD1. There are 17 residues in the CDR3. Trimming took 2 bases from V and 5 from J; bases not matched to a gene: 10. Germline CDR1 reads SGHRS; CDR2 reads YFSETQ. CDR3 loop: CASSFRPGQGAIETQYF. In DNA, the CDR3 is TGCGCCAGCAGCTTTCGGCCGGGACAGGGGGCGATTGAGACCCAGTACTTC.

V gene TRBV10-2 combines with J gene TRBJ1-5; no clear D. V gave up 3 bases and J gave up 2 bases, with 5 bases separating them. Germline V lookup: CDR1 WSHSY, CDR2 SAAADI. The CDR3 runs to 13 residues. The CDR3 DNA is TGCGCCAGCAGTGAAAAAGGCAATCAGCCCCAGCATTTT. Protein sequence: CASSEKGNQPQHF.

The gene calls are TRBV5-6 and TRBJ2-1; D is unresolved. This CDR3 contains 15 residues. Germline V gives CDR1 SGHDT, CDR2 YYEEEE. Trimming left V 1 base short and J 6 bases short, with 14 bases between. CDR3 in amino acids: CASSLLGPLRNEQFF. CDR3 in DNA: TGTGCCAGCAGCTTGCTCGGCCCCCTCCGCAATGAGCAGTTCTTC.

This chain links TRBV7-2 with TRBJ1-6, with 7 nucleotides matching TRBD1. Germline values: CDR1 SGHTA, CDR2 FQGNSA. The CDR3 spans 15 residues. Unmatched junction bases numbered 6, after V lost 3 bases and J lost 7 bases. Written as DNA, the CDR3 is TGTGCCAGCAGCTTCAGACAGGGAGACAATTCACCCCTCCACTTT. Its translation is CASSFRQGDNSPLHF.

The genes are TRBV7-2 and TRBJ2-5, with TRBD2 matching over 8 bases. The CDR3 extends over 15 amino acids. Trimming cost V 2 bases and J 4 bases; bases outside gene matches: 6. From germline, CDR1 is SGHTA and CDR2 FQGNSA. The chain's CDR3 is CASSLLRGALETQYF. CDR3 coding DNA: TGTGCCAGCAGCTTATTGCGGGGGGCTTTAGAGACCCAGTACTTC. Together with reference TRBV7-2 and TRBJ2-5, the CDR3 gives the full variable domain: GAGVSQSPSNKVTEKGKDVELRCDPISGHTALYWYRQSLGQGLEFLIYFQGNSAPDKSGLPSDRFSAERTGGSVSTLTIQRTQQEDSAVYLCASSLLRGALETQYFGPGTRLLVL.

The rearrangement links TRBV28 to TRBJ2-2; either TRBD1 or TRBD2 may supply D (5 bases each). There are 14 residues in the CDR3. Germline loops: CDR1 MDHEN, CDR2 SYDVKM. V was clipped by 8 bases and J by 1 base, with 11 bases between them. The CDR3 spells CASLGVGNTGELFF. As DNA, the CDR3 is TGTGCCAGCCTGGGGGTCGGGAACACCGGGGAGCTGTTTTTT. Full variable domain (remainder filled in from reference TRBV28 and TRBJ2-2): DVKVTQSSRYLVKRTGEKVFLECVQDMDHENMFWYRQDPGLGLRLIYFSYDVKMKEKGDIPEGYSVSREKKERFSLILESASTNQTSMYLCASLGVGNTGELFFGEGSRLTVL.

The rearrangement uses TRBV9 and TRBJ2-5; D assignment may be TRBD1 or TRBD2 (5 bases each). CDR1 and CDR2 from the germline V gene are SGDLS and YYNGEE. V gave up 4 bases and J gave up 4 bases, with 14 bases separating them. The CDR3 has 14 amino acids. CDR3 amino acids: CASSLHIGGETQYF. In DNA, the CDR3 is TGTGCCAGCAGCCTACACATTGGGGGAGAGACCCAGTACTTC.

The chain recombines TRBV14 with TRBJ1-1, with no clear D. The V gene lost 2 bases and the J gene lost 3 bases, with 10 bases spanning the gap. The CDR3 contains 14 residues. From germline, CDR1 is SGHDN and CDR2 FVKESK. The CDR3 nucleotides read TGTGCCAGCAGCCAAACGGGGAGATACACTGAAGCTTTCTTT. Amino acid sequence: CASSQTGRYTEAFF.

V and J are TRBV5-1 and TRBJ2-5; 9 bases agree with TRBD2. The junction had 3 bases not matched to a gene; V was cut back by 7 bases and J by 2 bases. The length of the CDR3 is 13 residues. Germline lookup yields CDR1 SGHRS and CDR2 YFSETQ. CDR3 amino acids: CASRAGGQETQYF. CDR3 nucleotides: TGCGCCAGCCGAGCGGGGGGACAAGAGACCCAGTACTTC. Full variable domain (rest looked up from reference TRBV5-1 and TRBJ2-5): KAGVTQTPRYLIKTRGQQVTLSCSPISGHRSVSWYQQTPGQGLQFLFEYFSETQRNKGNFPGRFSGRQFSNSRSEMNVSTLELGDSALYLCASRAGGQETQYFGPGTRLLVL.

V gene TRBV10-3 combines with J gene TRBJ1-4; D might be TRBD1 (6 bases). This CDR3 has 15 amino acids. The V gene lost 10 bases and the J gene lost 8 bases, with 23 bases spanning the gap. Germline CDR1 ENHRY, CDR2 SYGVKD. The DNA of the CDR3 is TGTGCCACAGGGGATGGGGGCGCTGGGGGAGAAAAACTGTTTTTT. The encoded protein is CATGDGGAGGEKLFF.

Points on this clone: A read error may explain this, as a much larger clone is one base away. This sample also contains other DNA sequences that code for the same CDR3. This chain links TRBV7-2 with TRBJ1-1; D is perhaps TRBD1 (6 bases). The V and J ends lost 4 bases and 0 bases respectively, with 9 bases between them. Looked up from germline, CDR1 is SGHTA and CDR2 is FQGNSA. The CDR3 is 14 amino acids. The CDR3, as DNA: TGTGCCAGCAGCTCGGGACAACTGAACACTGAAGCTTTCTTT. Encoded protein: CASSSGQLNTEAFF.

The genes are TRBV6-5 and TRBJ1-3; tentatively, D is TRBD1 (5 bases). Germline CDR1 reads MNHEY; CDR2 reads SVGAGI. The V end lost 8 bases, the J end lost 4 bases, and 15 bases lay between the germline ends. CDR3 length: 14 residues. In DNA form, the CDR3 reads TGTGCCAGCCTAGCCCCAGGGCCGGGAAACACCATATATTTT. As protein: CASLAPGPGNTIYF.

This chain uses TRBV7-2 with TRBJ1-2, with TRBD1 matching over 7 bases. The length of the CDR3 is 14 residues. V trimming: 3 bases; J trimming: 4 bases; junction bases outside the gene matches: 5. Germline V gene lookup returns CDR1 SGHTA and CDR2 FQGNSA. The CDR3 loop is CASSLGRGSYGYTF. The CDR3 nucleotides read TGTGCCAGCAGCTTGGGCAGGGGGTCCTATGGCTACACCTTC.

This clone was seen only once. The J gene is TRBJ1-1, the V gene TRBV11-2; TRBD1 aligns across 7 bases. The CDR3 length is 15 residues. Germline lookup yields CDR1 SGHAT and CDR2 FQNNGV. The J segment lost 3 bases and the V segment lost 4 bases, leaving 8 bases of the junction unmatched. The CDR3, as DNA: TGTGCCAGCAGCTCCAGAAGTGGACAGGACACTGAAGCTTTCTTT. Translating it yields CASSSRSGQDTEAFF.

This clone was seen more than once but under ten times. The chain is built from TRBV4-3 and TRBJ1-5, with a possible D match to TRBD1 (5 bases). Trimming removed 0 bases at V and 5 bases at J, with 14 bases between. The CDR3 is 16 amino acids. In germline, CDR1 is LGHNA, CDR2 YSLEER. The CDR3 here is CASSQDRVRGDQPQHF. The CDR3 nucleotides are TGCGCCAGCAGCCAAGATAGGGTGAGGGGAGATCAGCCCCAGCATTTT.

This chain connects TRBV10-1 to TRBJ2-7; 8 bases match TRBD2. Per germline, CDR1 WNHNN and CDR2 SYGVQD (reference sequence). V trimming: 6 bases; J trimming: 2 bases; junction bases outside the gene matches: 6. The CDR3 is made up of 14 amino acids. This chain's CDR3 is CASSQGLETYEQYF. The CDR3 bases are TGCGCCAGCAGCCAGGGACTAGAAACCTACGAGCAGTACTTC.

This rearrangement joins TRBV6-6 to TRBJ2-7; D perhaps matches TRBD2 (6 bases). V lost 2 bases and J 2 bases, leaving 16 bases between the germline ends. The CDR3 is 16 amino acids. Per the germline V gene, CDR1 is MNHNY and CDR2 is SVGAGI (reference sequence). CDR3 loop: CASSYDRERQTYEQYF. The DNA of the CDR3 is TGTGCCAGCAGTTACGACCGGGAGAGACAAACCTACGAGCAGTACTTC.